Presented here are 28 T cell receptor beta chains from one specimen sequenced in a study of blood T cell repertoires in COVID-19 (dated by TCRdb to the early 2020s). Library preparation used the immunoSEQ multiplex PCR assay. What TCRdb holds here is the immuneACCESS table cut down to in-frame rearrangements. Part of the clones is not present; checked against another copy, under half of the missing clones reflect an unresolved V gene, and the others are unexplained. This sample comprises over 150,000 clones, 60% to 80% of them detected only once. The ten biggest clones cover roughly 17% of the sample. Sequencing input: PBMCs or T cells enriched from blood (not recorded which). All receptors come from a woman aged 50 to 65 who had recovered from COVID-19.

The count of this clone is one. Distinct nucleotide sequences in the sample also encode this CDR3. The CDR3 reads CASSLGSSGNTIYF. CDR3 coding DNA: TGTGCCAGCAGTTTGGGGAGCTCTGGAAACACCATATATTTT. V gene TRBV28 combines with J gene TRBJ1-3; D is ambiguous. This CDR3 spans 14 amino acids. Germline V gives CDR1 MDHEN, CDR2 SYDVKM. The V and J ends lost 3 bases and 0 bases respectively, with 6 bases between them.

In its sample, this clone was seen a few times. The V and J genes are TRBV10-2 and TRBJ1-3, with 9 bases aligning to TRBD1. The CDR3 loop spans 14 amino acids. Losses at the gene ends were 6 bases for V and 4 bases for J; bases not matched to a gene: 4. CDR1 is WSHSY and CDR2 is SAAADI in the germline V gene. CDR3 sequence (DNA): TGCGCCAGCAGCCCCGGACAGGGGGGAAACACCATATATTTT. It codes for CASSPGQGGNTIYF.

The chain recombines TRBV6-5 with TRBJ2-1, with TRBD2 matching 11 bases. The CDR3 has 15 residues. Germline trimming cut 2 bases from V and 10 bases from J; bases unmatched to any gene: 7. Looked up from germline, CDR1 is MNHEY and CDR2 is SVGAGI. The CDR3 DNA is TGTGCCAGCAGTTACCAACTAGCGGGAGTCGTAGAGCAGTTCTTC. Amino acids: CASSYQLAGVVEQFF.

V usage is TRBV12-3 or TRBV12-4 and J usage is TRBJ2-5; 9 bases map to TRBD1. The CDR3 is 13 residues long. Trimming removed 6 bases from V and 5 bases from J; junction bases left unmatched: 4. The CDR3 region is CASSSGTGETQYF. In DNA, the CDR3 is TGTGCCAGCAGCTCCGGGACAGGGGAGACCCAGTACTTC.

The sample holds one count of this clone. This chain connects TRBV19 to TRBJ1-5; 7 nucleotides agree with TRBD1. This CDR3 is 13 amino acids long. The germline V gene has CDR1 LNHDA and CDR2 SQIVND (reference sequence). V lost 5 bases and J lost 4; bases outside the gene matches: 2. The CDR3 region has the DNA TGTGCCAGTAGTGACAGGGATAATCAGCCCCAGCATTTT. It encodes CASSDRDNQPQHF.

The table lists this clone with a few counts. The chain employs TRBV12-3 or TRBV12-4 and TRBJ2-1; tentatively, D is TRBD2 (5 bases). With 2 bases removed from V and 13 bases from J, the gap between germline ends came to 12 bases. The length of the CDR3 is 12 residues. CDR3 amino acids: CASSLNSGLQFF. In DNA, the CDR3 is TGTGCCAGCAGTTTAAACAGCGGCCTACAGTTCTTC.

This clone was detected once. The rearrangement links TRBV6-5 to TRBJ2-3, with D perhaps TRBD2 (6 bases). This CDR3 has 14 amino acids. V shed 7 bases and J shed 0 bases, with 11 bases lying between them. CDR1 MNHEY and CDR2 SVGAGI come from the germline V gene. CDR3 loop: CASKVAASTDTQYF. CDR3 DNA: TGTGCCAGCAAGGTAGCGGCAAGCACAGATACGCAGTATTTT.

The CDR3 DNA reads TGTGCCAGCTCACAACGGACTAGCGGGAACAATGAGCAGTTCTTC. This sequence encodes CASSQRTSGNNEQFF. The chain recombines TRBV18 with TRBJ2-1; 12 bases are shared with TRBD2. This CDR3 region has 15 residues. CDR1 is KGHSH and CDR2 is LQKENI in the germline V gene. V lost 4 bases and J lost 5; bases outside the gene matches: 3.

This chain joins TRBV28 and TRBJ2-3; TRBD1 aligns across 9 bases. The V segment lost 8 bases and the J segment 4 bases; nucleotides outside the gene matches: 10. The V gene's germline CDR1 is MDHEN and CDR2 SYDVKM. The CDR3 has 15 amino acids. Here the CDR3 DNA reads TGTGCCAGCTCTACAGGGGGCGTCGGATCAGATACGCAGTATTTT. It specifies CASSTGGVGSDTQYF.

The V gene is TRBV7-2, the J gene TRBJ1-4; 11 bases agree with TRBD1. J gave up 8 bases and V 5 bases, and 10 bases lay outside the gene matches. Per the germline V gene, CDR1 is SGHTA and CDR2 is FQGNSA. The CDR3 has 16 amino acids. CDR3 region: CASSRGTGGDAEKLFF. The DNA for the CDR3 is TGTGCCAGCAGCCGCGGGACAGGGGGAGATGCGGAAAAACTGTTTTTT.

The CDR3 DNA sequence: TGTGCCAGCAGCTTAGTAGCGACTAGCGGGGCCACAGATACGCAGTATTTT. The encoded protein is CASSLVATSGATDTQYF. V usage is TRBV7-2 and J usage is TRBJ2-3, with TRBD2 matching 11 bases. The V segment lost 1 base and the J segment 2 bases; nucleotides outside the gene matches: 5. The CDR3 is 17 amino acids. Germline values: CDR1 SGHTA, CDR2 FQGNSA.

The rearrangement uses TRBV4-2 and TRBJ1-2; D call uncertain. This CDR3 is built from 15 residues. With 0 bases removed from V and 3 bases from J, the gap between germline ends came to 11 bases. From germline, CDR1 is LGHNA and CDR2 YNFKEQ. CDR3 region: CASSQDGGPDYGYTF. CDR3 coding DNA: TGTGCCAGCAGCCAAGATGGCGGGCCGGACTATGGCTACACCTTC.

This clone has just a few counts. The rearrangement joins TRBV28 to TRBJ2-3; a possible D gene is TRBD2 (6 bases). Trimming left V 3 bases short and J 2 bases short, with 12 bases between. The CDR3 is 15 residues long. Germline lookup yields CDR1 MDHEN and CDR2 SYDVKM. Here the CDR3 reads CASSLPSGHTDTQYF. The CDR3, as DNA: TGTGCCAGCAGTTTGCCCAGCGGGCACACAGATACGCAGTATTTT.

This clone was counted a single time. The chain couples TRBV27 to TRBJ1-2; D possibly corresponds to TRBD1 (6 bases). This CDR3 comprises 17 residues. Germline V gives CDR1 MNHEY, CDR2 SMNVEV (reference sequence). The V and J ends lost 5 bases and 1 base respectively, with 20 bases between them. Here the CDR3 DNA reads TGTGCCAGCAGTCTAACCCGGGGGGCAGTAGTTAACTATGGCTACACCTTC. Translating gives CASSLTRGAVVNYGYTF.

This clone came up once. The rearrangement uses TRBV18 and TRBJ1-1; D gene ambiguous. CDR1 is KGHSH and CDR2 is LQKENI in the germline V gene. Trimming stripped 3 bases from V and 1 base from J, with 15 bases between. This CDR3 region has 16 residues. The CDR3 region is CASSPMGYKKNTEAFF. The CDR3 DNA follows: TGTGCCAGCTCACCCATGGGCTATAAAAAGAACACTGAAGCTTTCTTT.

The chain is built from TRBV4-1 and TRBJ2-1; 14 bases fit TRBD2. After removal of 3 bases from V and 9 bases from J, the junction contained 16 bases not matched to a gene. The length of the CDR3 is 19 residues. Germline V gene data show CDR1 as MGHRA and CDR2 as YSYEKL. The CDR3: CASSHSTSGRALRESEQFF. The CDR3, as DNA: TGCGCCAGCAGCCATTCGACTAGCGGGAGGGCCCTCAGGGAGAGTGAGCAGTTCTTC.

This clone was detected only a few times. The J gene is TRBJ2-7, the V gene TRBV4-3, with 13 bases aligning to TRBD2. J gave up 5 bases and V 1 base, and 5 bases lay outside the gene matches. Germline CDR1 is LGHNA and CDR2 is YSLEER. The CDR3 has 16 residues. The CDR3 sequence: CASSQATGLAGDEQYF. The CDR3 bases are TGCGCCAGCAGCCAAGCTACTGGACTAGCGGGAGACGAGCAGTACTTC.

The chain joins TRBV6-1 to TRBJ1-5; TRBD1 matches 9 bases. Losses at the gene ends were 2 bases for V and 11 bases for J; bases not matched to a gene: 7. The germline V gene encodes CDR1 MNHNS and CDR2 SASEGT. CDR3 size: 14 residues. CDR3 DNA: TGTGCCAGCAGTGAAACCCGGGACAGGGTCGCCCAGCATTTT. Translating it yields CASSETRDRVAQHF.

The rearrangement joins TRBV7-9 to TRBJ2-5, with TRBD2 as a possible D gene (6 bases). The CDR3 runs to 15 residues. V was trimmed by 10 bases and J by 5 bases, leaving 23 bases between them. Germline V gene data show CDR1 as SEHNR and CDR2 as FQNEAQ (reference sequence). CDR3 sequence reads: CATLRSGGVQETQYF. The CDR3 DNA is TGTGCCACCCTCCGAAGCGGCGGGGTTCAGGAGACCCAGTACTTC.

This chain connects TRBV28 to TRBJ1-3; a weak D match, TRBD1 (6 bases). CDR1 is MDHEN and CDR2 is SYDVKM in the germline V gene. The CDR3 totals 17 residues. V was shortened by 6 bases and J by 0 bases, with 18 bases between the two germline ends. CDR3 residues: CASSGSWGQFSGNTIYF. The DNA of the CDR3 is TGTGCCAGCAGCGGAAGTTGGGGGCAATTCTCTGGAAACACCATATATTTT.

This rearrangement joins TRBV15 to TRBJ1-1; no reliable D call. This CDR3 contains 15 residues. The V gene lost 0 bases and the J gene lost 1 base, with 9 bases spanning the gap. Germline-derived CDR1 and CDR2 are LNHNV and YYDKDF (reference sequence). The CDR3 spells CATSRDPRGNTEAFF. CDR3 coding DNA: TGTGCCACCAGCAGAGATCCGCGGGGGAACACTGAAGCTTTCTTT.

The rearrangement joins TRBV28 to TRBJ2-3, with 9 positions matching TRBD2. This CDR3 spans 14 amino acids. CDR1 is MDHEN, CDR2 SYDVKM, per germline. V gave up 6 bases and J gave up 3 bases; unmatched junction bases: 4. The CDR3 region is CASRQGLATDTQYF. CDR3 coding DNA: TGTGCCAGCAGACAGGGACTAGCTACAGATACGCAGTATTTT.

The CDR3 sequence: CASSSLVDRGRETQYF. The CDR3 DNA sequence: TGTGCCAGCAGTTCCTTAGTCGACAGGGGGAGGGAGACCCAGTACTTC. The chain recombines TRBV28 with TRBJ2-5; 9 bases are a match to TRBD1. The CDR3 has 16 residues. Germline V gene data show CDR1 as MDHEN and CDR2 as SYDVKM. Trimming removed 4 bases from V and 5 bases from J; junction bases left unmatched: 11.

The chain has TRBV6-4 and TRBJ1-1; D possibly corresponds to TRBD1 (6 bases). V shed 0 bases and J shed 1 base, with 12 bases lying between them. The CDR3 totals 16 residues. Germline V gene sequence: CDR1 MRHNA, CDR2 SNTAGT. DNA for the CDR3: TGTGCCAGCAGTGACTCGGCCCGGACAGCGAACACTGAAGCTTTCTTT. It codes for CASSDSARTANTEAFF.

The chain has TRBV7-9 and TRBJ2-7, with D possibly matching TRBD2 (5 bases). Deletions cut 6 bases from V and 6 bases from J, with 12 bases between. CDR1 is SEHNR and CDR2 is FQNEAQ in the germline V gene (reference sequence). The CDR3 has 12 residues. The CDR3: CASSQDYREQYF. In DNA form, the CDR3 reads TGTGCCAGCAGTCAAGACTATCGCGAGCAGTACTTC.

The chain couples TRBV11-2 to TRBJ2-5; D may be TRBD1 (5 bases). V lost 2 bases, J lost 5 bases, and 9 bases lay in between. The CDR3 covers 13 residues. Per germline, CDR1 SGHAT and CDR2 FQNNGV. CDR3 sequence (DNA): TGTGCCAGCAGCTTAAGGACACGGGAGACCCAGTACTTC. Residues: CASSLRTRETQYF.

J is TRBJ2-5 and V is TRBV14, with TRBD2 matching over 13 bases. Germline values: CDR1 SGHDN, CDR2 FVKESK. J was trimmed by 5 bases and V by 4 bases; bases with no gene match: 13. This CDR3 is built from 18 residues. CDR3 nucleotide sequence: TGTGCCAGCAGCCTCGGTACTAGCGGGAGGGCCGGGCTGGAGACCCAGTACTTC. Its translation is CASSLGTSGRAGLETQYF. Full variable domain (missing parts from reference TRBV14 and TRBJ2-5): EAGVTQFPSHSVIEKGQTVTLRCDPISGHDNLYWYRRVMGKEIKFLLHFVKESKQDESGMPNNRFLAERTGGTYSTLKVQPAELEDSGVYFCASSLGTSGRAGLETQYFGPGTRLLVL.

The DNA of the CDR3 is TGTGCCAGTAGTGCGCTCGGGGGGCCTTTCCAAGAGACCCAGTACTTC. Translated, it gives CASSALGGPFQETQYF. The chain employs TRBV19 and TRBJ2-5; weak D call: TRBD2 (7 bases). The CDR3 extends over 16 amino acids. The ends were cut back, 5 bases at V and 1 base at J, with 17 bases in the middle. The germline V gene has CDR1 LNHDA and CDR2 SQIVND (reference sequence).